This TCR beta chain was sequenced in a study of cytomegalovirus exposure and HLA in healthy donors. In the PCR, 60 Vbeta and 13 Jbeta primers were used. The assay was immunoSEQ multiplex PCR, and TCRdb's table has in-frame clones only and misses some. The sample shows over 150,000 clones, about three quarters of them seen only once. Trimming pared 3 bases from V and 4 bases from J, leaving 10 bases between. Germline CDR1 and CDR2: MNHNS and SASEGT. The CDR3 loop spans 14 amino acids. The sample comprised PBMCs. The clonotype originates from a woman aged 25-40 years in good health and CMV-seronegative. The rearrangement joins TRBV6-1 to TRBJ1-5; D is perhaps TRBD1 (5 bases). CDR3: CASSDLGQNQPQHF. The DNA of the CDR3 is TGTGCCAGCAGTGACTTGGGGCAGAATCAGCCCCAGCATTTT.